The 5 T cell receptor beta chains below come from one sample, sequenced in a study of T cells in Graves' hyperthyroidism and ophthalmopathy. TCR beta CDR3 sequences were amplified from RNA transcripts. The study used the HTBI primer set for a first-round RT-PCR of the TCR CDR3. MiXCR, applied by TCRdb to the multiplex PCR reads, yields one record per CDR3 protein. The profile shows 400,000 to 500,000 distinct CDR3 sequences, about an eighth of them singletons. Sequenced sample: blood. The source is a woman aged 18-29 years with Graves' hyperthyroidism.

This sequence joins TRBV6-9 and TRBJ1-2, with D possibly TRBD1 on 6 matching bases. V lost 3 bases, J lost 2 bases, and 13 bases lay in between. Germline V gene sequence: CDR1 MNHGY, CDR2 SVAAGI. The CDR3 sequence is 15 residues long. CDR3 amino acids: CASSYGGGQNYGYTF. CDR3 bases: TGTGCCAGCAGTTACGGGGGGGGGCAGAACTATGGCTACACCTTC.

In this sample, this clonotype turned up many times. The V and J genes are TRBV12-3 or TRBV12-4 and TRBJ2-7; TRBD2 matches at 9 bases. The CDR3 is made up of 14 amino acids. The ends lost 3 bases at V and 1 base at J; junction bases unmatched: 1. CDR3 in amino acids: CASSFLAGSYEQYF. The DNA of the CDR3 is TGTGCCAGCAGTTTCCTAGCGGGGTCCTACGAGCAGTACTTC.

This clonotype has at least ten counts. Written as DNA, the CDR3 is TGTGCCAGCAGTCGAGAGGGGAGCGCCGTCCAGGAGACCCAGTACTTC. Protein: CASSREGSAVQETQYF. This rearrangement joins TRBV6-1 to TRBJ2-5; D could derive from TRBD1 or TRBD2 (5 bases each). The V gene's germline CDR1 is MNHNS and CDR2 SASEGT. Trimming cost V 5 bases and J 5 bases, with 21 bases left between them. This CDR3 contains 16 residues.

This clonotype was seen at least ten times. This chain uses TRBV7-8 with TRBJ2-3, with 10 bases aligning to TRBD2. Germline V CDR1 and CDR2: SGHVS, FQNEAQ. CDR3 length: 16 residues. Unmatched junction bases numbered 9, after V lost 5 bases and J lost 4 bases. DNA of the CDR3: TGTGCCAGCAGCCTCGACCCTAGCGGGAGCGCAGATACGCAGTATTTT. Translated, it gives CASSLDPSGSADTQYF. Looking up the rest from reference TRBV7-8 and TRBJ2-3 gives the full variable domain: GAGVSQSPRYKVAKRGQDVALRCDPISGHVSLFWYQQALGQGPEFLTYFQNEAQLDKSGLPSDRFFAERPEGSVSTLKIQRTQQEDSAVYLCASSLDPSGSADTQYFGPGTRLTVL.

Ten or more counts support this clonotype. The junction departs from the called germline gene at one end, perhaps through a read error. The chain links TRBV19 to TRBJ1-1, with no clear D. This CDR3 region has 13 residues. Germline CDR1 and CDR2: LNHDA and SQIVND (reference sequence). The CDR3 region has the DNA TGTGCCAGTAGGGGGAATTGGAACGCTGAAGCTTTCTTT. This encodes CASRGNWNAEAFF.